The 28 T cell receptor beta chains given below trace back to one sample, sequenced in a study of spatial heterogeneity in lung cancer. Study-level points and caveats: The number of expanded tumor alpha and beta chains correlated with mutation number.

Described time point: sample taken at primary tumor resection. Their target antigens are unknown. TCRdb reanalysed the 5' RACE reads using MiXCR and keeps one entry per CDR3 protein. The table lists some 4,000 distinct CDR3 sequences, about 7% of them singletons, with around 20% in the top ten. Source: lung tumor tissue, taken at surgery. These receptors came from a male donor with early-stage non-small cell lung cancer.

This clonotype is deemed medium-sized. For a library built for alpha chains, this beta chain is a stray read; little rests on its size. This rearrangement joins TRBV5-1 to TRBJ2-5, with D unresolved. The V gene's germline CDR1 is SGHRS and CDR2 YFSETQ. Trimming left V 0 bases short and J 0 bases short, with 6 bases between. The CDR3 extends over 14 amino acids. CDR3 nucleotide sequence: TGCGCCAGCAGCTTGGGTAGGGACCAAGAGACCCAGTACTTC. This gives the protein CASSLGRDQETQYF.

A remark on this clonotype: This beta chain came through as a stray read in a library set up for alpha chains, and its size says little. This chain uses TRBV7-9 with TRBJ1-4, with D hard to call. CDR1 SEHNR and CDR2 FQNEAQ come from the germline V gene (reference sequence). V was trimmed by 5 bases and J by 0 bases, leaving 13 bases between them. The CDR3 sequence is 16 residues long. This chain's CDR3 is CASSRERGATNEKLFF. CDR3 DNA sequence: TGTGCCAGCAGCCGAGAGAGAGGCGCAACTAATGAAAAACTGTTTTTT.

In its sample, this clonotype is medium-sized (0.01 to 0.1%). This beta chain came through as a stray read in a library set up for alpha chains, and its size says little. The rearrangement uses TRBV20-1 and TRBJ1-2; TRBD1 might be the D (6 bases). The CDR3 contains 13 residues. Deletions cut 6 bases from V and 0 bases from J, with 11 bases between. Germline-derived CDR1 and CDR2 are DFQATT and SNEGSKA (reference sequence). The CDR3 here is CSARDIANYGYTF. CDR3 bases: TGCAGTGCAAGGGACATAGCTAACTATGGCTACACCTTC.

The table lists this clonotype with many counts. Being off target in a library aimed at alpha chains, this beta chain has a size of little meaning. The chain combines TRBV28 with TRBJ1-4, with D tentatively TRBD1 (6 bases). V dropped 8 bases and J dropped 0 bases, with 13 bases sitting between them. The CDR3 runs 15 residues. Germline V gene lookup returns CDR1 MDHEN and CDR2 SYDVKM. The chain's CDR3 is CASHRGDATNEKLFF. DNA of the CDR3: TGTGCCAGCCATAGGGGGGACGCAACTAATGAAAAACTGTTTTTT.

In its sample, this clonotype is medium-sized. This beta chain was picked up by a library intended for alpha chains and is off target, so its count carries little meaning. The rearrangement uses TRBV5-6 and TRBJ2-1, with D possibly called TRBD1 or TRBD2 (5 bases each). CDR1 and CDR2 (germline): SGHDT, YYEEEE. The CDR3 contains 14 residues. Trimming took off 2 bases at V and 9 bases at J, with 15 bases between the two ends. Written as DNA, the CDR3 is TGTGCCAGCAGCTTCACCCGGGGCAGCGGTGAGCAGTTCTTC. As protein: CASSFTRGSGEQFF.

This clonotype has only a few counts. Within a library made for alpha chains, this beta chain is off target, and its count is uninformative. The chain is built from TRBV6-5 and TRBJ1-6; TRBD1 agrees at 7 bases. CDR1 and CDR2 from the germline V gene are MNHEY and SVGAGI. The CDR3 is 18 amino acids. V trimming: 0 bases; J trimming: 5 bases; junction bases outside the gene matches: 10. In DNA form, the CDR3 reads TGTGCCAGCAGTTACTCTGGACTCCGGGACAGACATAATTCACCCCTCCACTTT. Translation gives CASSYSGLRDRHNSPLHF.

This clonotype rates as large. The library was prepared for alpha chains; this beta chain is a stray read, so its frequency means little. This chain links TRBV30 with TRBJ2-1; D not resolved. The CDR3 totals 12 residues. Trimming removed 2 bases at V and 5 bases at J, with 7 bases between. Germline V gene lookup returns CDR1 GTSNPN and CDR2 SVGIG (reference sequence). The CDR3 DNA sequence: TGTGCCTGGAGTTCCTGGGACAATGAGCAGTTCTTC. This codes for CAWSSWDNEQFF.

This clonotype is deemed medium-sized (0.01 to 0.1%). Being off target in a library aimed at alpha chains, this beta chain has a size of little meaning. The CDR3 bases are TGCGCCAGCAGCCAAGATTTTGGAACCGACAGCCTCTTCTCTGGGGCCAACGTCCTGACTTTC. Translating gives CASSQDFGTDSLFSGANVLTF. V gene TRBV4-3 combines with J gene TRBJ2-6; perhaps TRBD1 as D (5 bases). V lost 0 bases and J 0 bases, leaving 21 bases between the germline ends. Germline CDR1 is LGHNA and CDR2 is YSLEER. The CDR3 length is 21 residues.

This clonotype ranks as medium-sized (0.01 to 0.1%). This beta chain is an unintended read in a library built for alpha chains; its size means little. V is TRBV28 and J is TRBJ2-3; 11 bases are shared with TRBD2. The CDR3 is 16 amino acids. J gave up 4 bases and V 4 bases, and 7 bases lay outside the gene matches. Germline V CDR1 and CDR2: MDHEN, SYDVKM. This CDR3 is CASSSGTSGDPDTQYF. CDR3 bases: TGTGCCAGCAGTTCCGGGACTAGCGGTGACCCAGATACGCAGTATTTT.

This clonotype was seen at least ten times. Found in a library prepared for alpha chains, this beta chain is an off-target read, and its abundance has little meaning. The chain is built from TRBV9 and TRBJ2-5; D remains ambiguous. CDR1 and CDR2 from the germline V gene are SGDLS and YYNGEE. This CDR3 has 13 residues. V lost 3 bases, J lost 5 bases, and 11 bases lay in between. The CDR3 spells CASSAFSRETQYF. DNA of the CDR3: TGTGCCAGCAGCGCTTTTTCGAGGGAGACCCAGTACTTC. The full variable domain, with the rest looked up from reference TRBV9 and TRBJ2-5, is DSGVTQTPKHLITATGQRVTLRCSPRSGDLSVYWYQQSLDQGLQFLIQYYNGEERAKGNILERFSAQQFPDLHSELNLSSLELGDSALYFCASSAFSRETQYFGPGTRLLVL.

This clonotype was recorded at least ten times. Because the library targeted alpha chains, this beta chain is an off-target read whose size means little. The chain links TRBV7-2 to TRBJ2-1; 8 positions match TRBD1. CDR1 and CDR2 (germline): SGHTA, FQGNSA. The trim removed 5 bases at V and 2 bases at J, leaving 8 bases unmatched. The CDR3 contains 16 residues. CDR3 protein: CASSRIGQGTYNEQFF. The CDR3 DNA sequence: TGTGCCAGCAGCCGAATCGGACAGGGTACCTACAATGAGCAGTTCTTC.

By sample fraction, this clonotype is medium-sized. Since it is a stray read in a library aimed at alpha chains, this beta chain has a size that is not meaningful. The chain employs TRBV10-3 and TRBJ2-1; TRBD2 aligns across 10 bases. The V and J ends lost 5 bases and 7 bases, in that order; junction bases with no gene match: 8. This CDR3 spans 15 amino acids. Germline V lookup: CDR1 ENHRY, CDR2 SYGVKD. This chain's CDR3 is CAISLAGASGNEQFF. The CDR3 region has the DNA TGTGCCATCAGTCTAGCGGGAGCGTCCGGAAATGAGCAGTTCTTC.

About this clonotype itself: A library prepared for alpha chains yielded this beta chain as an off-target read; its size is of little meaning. This CDR3 reads CSVAQSREKLFF. The CDR3 DNA is TGCAGCGTTGCCCAGAGTAGGGAAAAACTGTTTTTT. This chain connects TRBV29-1 to TRBJ1-4; D not resolved. Germline V lookup: CDR1 SQVTM, CDR2 ANQGSEA. Between the trimmed V and J ends, which lost 4 bases and 8 bases, there was a span of 11 bases. CDR3 length: 12 residues.

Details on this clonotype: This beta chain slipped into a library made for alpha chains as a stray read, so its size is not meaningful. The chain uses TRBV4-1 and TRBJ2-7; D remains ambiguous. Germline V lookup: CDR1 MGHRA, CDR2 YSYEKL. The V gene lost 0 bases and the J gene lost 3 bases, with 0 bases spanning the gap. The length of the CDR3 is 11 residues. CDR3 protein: CASSQDYEQYF. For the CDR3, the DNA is TGCGCCAGCAGCCAAGACTACGAGCAGTACTTC.

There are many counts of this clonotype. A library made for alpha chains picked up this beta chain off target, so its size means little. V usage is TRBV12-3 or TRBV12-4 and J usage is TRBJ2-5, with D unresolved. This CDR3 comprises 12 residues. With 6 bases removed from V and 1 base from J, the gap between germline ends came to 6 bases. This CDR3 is CASSPVQETQYF. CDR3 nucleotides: TGTGCCAGCAGCCCCGTCCAAGAGACCCAGTACTTC.

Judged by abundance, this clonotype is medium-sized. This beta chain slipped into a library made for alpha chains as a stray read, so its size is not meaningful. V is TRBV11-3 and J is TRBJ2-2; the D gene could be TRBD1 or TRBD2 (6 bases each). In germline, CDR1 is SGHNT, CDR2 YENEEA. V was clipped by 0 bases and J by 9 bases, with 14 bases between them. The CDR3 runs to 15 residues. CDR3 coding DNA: TGTGCCAGCAGCTTAGATCCCGGGGGCGACTGGGAGCTGTTTTTT. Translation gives CASSLDPGGDWELFF.

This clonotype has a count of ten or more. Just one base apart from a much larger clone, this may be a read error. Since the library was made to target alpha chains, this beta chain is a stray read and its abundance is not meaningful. The CDR3 reads CASSQDGIASPIHF. The CDR3 DNA is TGCGCCAGCAGCCAAGATGGTATCGCCTCACCCATCCACTTT. The rearrangement uses TRBV4-3 and TRBJ1-6; no clear D gene. Germline values: CDR1 LGHNA, CDR2 YSLEER. CDR3 length equals 14 residues.

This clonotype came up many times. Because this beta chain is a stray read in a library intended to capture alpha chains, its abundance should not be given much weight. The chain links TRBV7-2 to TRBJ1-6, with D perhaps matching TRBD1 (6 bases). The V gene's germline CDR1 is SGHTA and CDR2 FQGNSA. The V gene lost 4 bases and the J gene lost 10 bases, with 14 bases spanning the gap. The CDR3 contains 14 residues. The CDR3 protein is CASSSQGSKSPLHF. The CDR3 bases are TGTGCCAGCAGCTCACAGGGTAGTAAGTCACCCCTCCACTTT.

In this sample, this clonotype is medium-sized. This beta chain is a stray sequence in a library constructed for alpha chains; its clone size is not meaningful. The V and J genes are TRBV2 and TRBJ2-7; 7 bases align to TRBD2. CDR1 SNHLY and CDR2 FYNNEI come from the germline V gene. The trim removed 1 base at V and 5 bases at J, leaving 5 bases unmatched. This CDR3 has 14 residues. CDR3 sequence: CASSEGSGRDEQYF. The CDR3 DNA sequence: TGTGCCAGCAGTGAAGGCTCGGGGAGGGACGAGCAGTACTTC.

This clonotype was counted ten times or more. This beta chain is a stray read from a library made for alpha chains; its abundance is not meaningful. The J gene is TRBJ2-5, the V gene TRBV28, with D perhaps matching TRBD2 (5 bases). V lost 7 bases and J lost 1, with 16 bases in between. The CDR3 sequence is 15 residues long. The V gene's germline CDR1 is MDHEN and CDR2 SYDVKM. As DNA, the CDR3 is TGTGCCAGCACCCTGCCGGGAACTACCCAAGAGACCCAGTACTTC. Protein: CASTLPGTTQETQYF.

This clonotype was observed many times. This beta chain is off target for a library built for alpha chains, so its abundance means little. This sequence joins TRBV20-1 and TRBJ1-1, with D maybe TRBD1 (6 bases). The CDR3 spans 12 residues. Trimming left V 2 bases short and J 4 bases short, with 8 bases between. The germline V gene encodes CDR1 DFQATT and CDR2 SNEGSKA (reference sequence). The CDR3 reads CSARQGSTEAFF. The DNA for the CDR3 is TGCAGTGCTAGACAGGGGAGCACTGAAGCTTTCTTT.

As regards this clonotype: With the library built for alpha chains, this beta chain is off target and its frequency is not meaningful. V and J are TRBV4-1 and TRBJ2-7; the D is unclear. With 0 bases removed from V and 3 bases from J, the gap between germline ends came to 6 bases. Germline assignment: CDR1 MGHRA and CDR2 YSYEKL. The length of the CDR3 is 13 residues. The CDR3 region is CASSQEVGYEQYV. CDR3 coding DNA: TGCGCCAGCAGCCAAGAGGTGGGCTACGAGCAGTACGTC.

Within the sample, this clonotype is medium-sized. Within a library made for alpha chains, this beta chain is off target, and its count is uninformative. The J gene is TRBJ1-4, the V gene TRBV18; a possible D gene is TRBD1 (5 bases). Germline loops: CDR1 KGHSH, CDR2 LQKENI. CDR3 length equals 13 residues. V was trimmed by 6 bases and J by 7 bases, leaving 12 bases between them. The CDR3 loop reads CASSPQGGEKLFF. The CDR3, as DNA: TGTGCCAGCTCGCCTCAGGGTGGTGAAAAACTGTTTTTT.

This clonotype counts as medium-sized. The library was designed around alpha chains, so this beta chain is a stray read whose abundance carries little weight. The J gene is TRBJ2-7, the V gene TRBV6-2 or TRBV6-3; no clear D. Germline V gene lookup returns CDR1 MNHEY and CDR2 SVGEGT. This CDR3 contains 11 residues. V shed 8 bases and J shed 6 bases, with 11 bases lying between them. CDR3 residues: CASSTSSEQYV. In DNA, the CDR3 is TGTGCCAGCTCAACCTCTAGCGAGCAGTACGTC.

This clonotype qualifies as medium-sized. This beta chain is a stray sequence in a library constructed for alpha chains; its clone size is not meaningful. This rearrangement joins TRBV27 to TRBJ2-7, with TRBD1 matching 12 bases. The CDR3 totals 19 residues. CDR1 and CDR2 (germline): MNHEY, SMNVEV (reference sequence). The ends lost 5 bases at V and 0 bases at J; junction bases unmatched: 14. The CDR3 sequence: CASSARPGQGARSSYEQYV. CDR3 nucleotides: TGTGCCAGCAGTGCCCGACCGGGACAGGGGGCAAGGAGCTCCTACGAGCAGTACGTC.

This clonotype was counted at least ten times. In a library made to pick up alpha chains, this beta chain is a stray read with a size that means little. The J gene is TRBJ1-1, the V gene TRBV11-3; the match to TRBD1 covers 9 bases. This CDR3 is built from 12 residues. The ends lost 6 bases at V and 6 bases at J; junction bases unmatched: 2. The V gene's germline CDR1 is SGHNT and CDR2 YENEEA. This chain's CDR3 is CASSTGGSEAFF. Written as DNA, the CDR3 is TGTGCCAGCAGTACAGGGGGCTCTGAAGCTTTCTTT.

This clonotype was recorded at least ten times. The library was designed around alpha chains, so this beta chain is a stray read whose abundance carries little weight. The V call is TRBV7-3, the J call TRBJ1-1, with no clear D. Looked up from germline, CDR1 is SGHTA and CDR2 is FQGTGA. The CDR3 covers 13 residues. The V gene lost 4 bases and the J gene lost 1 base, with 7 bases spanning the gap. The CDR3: CASSSQRNTEAFF. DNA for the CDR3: TGTGCCAGCAGCTCTCAGAGGAACACTGAAGCTTTCTTT. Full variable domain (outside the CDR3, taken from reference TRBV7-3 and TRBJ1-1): GAGVSQTPSNKVTEKGKYVELRCDPISGHTALYWYRQSLGQGPEFLIYFQGTGAADDSGLPNDRFFAVRPEGSVSTLKIQRTERGDSAVYLCASSSQRNTEAFFGQGTRLTVV.

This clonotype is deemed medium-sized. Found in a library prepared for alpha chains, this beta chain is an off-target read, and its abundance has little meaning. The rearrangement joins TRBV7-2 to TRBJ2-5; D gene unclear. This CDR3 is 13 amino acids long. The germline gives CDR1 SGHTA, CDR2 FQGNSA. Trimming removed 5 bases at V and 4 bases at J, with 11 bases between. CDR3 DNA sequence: TGTGCCAGCAGCCCCCGTCTCAGAGAGACCCAGTACTTC. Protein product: CASSPRLRETQYF.